This TCR beta chain was retrieved from a study of T cell repertoires in cytomegalovirus infection. TCRdb recomputed calls from the reads with MiXCR, one row per CDR3 protein. The table has about 51,000 distinct CDR3 sequences, 20% to 25% seen once. Study results and caveats: Dominating the ex vivo response were HLA-C-restricted CMV-specific TCR beta clonotypes.

This clonotype was seen at least ten times. Its antigen is still unknown. Germline assignment: CDR1 SEHNR and CDR2 FQNEAQ (reference sequence). This CDR3 contains 14 residues. V shed 2 bases and J shed 2 bases, with 9 bases lying between them. The V gene is TRBV7-9, the J gene TRBJ2-5, with D perhaps matching TRBD1 (5 bases). The material was CD8+ T cells from cultured PBMCs, obtained from culture after CMV antigen stimulation. The clonotype originates from a human donor in good health (CMV status not recorded). Some clones in this sample may be carry-over from other donors' samples. This CDR3 is CASSLLDRQETQYF. CDR3 nucleotides: TGTGCCAGCAGCTTACTCGACAGACAAGAGACCCAGTACTTC.